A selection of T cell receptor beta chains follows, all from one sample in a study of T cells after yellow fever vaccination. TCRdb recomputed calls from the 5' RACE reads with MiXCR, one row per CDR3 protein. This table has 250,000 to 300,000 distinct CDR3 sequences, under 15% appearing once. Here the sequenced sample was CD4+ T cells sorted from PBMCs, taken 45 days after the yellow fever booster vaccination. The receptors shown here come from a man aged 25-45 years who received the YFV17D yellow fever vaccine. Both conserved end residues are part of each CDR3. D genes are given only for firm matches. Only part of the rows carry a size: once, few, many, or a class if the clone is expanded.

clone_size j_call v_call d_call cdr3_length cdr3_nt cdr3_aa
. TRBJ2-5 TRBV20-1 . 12 TGCAGTGCGTCCGGACAGTCGAAGACCCAGTACTTC CSASGQSKTQYF
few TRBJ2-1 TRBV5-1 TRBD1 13 TGCGCCAGCATCCAGACAGGGGGTGATGAGCAGTTCTTC CASIQTGGDEQFF
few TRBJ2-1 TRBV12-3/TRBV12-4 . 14 TGTGCCAGCAGTTTAGCTAGCCAATACAATGAGCAGTTCTTC CASSLASQYNEQFF
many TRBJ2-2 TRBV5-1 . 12 TGCGCCAGCAGCCTCTTCACCGGGGAGCTGTTTTTT CASSLFTGELFF
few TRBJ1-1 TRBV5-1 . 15 TGCGCCAGCAGCTCGTCCTCACTCGTGAACACTGAAGCTTTCTTT CASSSSSLVNTEAFF
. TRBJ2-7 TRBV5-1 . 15 TGCGCCAGCAGCTTGGCCCCGGGAGCGTCCTACGAGCAGTACTTC CASSLAPGASYEQYF
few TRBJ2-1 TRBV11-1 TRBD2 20 TGTGCCAGCAGCTCTGTGTCGAAGACTAGCGGGTATTTCTCCTACAATGAGCAGTTCTTC CASSSVSKTSGYFSYNEQFF
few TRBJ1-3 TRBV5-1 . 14 TGCGCCAGCGGGCAAGGGAGCTCTGGAAACACCATATATTTT CASGQGSSGNTIYF
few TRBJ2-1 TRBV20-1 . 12 TGCAGTGCCAGCTATATGGTCAATGAGCAGTTCTTC CSASYMVNEQFF
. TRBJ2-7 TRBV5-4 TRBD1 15 TGTGCCAGCAGCCTGGACAGGGGAGACTCCTACGAGCAGTACTTC CASSLDRGDSYEQYF
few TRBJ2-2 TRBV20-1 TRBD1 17 TGCAGTGCTAGAGATCCCGGCCGGGACAGATTCACCGGGGAGCTGTTTTTT CSARDPGRDRFTGELFF
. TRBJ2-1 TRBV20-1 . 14 TGCAGTGCTAGGGTCGGCGGCGCCTACAATGAGCAGTTCTTC CSARVGGAYNEQFF
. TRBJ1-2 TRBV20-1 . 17 TGCAGTGCTAGAGGGGATGGTGGAGAAGGGTCTGGCTATGGCTACACCTTC CSARGDGGEGSGYGYTF
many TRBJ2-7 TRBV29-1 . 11 TGCAGTGTCACAGGCGAAGATAACTTGTACTTC CSVTGEDNLYF
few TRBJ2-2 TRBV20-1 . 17 TGCAGTGCCGCGGGTCTGAACGGGGGATTGAACACCGGGGAGCTGTTTTTT CSAAGLNGGLNTGELFF
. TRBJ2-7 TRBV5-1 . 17 TGCGCCAGCAGCTTGGCCGAGGGCAAGTTCCGCTCCTACGAGCAGTACTTC CASSLAEGKFRSYEQYF
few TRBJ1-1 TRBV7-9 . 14 TGTGCCAGCAGCTTAGGTCCTCGAACAACTGAAGCTTTCTTT CASSLGPRTTEAFF
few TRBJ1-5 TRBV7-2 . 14 TGTGCCAGCAGCTTTAGTGGAGACGGTCAGCCCCAGCATTTT CASSFSGDGQPQHF
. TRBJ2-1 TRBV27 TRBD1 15 TGTGCCAGCAGTTTCGACAGGGGCCCCTCTAATGAGCAGTTCTTC CASSFDRGPSNEQFF
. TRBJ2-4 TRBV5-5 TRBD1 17 TGTGCCAGCAGCTGGAGGACAGGTTTTGGCTCAGAAAACATTCAGTACTTC CASSWRTGFGSENIQYF
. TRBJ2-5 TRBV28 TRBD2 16 TGTGCCAGCAGTTCCCCGGTGGGGCTAGCGGGGGAGACCCAGTACTTC CASSSPVGLAGETQYF
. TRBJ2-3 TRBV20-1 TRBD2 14 TGCAGTGCTACGGGGGGGAGAGGTACAGATACGCAGTATTTT CSATGGRGTDTQYF
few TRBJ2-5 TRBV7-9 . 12 TGTGCCAGCAGGGGAGTGGCGGAGACCCAGTACTTC CASRGVAETQYF
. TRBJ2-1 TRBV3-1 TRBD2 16 TGTGCCAGCAGTTACCCGGGGGGGGCAGGAGTCAATGAGCAGTTCTTC CASSYPGGAGVNEQFF
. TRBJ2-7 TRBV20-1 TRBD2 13 TGCAGTGCTAGTCCCGGGGGGGTGGGCGAGCAGTACTTC CSASPGGVGEQYF
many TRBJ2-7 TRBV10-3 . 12 TGTGCCATCAGTGTATCAGGCTACGAGCAGTACTTC CAISVSGYEQYF
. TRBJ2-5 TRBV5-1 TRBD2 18 TGCGCCAGCAGCTTGGTGACTAGCGGGAGCACGGGGCAAGAGACCCAGTACTTC CASSLVTSGSTGQETQYF
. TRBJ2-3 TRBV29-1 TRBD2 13 TGCAGCGTTGAAAGCGGGGGCACAGATACGCAGTATTTT CSVESGGTDTQYF
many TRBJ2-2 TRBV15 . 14 TGTGCCACCAGCAGAGATCTGGTTTCCGGGGAGCTGTTTTTT CATSRDLVSGELFF
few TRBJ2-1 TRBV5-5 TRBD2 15 TGTGCCAGCAGCTTGACCGGGACTAGTCGCCATGAGCAGTTCTTC CASSLTGTSRHEQFF
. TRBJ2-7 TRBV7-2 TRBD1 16 TGTGCCAGTCTACTACCGGGACAGGGGACCCGAAGCGAGCAGTACTTC CASLLPGQGTRSEQYF
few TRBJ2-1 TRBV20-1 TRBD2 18 TGCAGTGCTGAGACTAGCGGGAGGGCCCAGGGTTCCTACAATGAGCAGTTCTTC CSAETSGRAQGSYNEQFF
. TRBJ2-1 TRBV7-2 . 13 TGTGCCAGCAGCAGTTACAGGACCAATGAGCAGTTCTTC CASSSYRTNEQFF